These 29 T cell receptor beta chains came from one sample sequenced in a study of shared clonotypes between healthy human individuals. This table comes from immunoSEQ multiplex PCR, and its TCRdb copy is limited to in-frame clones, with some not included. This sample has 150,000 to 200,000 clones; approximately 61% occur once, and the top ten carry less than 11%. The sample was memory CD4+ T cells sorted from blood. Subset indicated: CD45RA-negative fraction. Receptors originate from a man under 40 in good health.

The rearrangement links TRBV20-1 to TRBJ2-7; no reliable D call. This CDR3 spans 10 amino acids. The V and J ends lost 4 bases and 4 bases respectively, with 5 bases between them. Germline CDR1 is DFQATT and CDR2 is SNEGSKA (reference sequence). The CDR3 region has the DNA TGCAGTGCTACAGCTTACGAGCAGTACTTC. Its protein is CSATAYEQYF.

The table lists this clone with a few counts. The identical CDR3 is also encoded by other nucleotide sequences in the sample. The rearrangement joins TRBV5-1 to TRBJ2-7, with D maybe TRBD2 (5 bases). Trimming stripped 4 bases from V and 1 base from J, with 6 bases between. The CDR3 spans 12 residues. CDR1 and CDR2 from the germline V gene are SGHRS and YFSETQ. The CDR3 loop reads CASSRDSYEQYF. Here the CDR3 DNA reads TGCGCCAGCAGCCGGGATTCCTACGAGCAGTACTTC.

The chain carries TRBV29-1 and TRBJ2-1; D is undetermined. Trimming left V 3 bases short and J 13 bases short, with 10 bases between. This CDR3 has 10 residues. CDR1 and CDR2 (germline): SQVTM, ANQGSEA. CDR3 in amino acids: CSVDPTGQFF. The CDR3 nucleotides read TGCAGCGTTGACCCCACCGGACAGTTCTTC.

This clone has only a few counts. CDR3 in amino acids: CASSPMTGEETQYF. The CDR3 DNA reads TGTGCCAGCTCACCCATGACAGGGGAGGAGACCCAGTACTTC. The chain is built from TRBV18 and TRBJ2-5; TRBD1 matches at 8 bases. CDR1 is KGHSH, CDR2 LQKENI, per germline. The CDR3 has 14 amino acids. V was clipped by 3 bases and J by 5 bases; unmatched bases: 5.

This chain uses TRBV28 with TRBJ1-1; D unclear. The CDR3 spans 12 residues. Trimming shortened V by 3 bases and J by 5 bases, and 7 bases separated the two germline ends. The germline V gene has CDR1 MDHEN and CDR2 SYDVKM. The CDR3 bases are TGTGCCAGCAGTTTGGTCAGTACTGAAGCTTTCTTT. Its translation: CASSLVSTEAFF.

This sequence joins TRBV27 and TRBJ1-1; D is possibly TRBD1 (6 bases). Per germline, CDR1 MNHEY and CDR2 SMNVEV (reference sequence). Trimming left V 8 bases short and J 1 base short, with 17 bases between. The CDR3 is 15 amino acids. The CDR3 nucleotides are TGTGCCAGCTTACGCATGGGGGGCCCGAACACTGAAGCTTTCTTT. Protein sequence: CASLRMGGPNTEAFF.

For the CDR3, the DNA is TGTGCCAGCAGTCGAAGTGAGGGCCGCTACGAGCAGTACTTC. Protein sequence: CASSRSEGRYEQYF. The chain joins TRBV9 to TRBJ2-7; D possibly corresponds to TRBD2 (5 bases). Trimming removed 5 bases at V and 3 bases at J, with 15 bases between. The CDR3 has 14 amino acids. Per germline, CDR1 SGDLS and CDR2 YYNGEE.

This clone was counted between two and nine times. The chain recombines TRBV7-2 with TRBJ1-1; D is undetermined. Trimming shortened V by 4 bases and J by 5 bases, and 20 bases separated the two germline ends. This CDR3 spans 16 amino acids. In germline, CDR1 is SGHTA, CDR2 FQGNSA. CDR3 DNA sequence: TGTGCCAGCAGCTCCCGGACCCGGAACTCGGTTACTGAAGCTTTCTTT. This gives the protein CASSSRTRNSVTEAFF.

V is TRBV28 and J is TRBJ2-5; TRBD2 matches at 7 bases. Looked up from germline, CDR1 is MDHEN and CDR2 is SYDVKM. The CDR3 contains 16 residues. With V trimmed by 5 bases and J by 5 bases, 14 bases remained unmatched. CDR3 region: CASSTSGTLHRETQYF. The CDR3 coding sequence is TGTGCCAGCAGTACAAGCGGGACTCTCCATAGGGAGACCCAGTACTTC.

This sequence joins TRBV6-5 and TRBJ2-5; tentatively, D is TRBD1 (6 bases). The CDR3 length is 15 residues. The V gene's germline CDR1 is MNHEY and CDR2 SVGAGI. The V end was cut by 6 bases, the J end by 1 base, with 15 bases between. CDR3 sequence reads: CASSKIQGGQETQYF. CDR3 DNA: TGTGCCAGCAGCAAAATTCAAGGGGGCCAAGAGACCCAGTACTTC.

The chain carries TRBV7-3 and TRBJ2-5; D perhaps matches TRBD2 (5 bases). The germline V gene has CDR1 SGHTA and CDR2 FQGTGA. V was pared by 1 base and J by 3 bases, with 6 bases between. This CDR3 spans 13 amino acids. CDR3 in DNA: TGTGCCAGCAGCTTAAGGGAGAAAGAGACCCAGTACTTC. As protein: CASSLREKETQYF.

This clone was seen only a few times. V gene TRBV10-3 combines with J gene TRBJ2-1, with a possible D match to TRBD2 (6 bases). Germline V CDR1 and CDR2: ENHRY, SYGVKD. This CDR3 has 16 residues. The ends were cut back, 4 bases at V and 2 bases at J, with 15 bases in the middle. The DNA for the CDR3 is TGTGCCATCAGTGGAAAGTTAGCGGAAGCCTACAATGAGCAGTTCTTC. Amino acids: CAISGKLAEAYNEQFF.

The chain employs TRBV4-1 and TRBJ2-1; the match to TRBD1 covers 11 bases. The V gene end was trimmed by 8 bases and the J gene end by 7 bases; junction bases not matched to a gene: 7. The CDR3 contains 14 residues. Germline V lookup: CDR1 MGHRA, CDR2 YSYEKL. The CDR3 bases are TGCGCCAGCCTCGGCGGGACAGGGGGTAATGAGCAGTTCTTC. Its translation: CASLGGTGGNEQFF.

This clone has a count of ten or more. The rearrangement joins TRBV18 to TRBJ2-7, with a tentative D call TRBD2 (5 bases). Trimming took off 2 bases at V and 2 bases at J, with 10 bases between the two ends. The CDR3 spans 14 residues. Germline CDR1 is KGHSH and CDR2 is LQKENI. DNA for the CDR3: TGTGCCAGCTCACCAGAACTAGAAGCCTACGAGCAGTACTTC. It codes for CASSPELEAYEQYF.

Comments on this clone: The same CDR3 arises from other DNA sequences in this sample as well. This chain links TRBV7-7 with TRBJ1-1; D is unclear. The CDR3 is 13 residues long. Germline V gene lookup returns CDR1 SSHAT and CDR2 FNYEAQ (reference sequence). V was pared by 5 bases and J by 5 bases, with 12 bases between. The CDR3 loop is CASSLAEGTEAFF. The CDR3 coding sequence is TGTGCCAGCAGCCTCGCGGAGGGAACTGAAGCTTTCTTT.

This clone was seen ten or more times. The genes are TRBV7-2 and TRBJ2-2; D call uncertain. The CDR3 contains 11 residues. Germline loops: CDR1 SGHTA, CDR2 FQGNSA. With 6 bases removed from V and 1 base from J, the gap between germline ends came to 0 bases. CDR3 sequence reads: CASRNTGELFF. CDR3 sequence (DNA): TGTGCCAGCAGGAACACCGGGGAGCTGTTTTTT. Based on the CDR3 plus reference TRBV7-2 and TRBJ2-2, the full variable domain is GAGVSQSPSNKVTEKGKDVELRCDPISGHTALYWYRQSLGQGLEFLIYFQGNSAPDKSGLPSDRFSAERTGGSVSTLTIQRTQQEDSAVYLCASRNTGELFFGEGSRLTVL.

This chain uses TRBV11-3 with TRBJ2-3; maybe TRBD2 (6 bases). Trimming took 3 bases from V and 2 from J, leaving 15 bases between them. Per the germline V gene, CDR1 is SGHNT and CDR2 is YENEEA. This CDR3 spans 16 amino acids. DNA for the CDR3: TGTGCCAGCAGCTTTGGGGGAGGCCGCCCCACAGATACGCAGTATTTT. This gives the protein CASSFGGGRPTDTQYF.

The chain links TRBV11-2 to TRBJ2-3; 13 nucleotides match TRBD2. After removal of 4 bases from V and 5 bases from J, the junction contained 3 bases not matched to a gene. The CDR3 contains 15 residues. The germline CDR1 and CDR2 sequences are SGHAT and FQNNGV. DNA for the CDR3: TGTGCCAGCAGCTCACGGACTAGCGGGAGAGATACGCAGTATTTT. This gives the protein CASSSRTSGRDTQYF. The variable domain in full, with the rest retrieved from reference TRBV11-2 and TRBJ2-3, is EAGVAQSPRYKIIEKRQSVAFWCNPISGHATLYWYQQILGQGPKLLIQFQNNGVVDDSQLPKDRFSAERLKGVDSTLKIQPAKLEDSAVYLCASSSRTSGRDTQYFGPGTRLTVL.

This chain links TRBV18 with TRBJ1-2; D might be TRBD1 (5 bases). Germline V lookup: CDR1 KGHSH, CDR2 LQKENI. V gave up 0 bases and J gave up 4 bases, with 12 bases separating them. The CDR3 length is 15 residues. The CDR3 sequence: CASSPPARASYGYTF. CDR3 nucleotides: TGTGCCAGCTCACCACCGGCCAGGGCTAGCTATGGCTACACCTTC.

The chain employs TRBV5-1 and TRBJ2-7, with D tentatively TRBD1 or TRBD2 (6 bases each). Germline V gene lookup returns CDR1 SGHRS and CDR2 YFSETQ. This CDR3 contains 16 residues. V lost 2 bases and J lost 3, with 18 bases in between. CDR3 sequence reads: CASSFRQDGGSYEQYF. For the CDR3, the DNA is TGCGCCAGCAGCTTCCGACAGGACGGGGGTAGCTACGAGCAGTACTTC.

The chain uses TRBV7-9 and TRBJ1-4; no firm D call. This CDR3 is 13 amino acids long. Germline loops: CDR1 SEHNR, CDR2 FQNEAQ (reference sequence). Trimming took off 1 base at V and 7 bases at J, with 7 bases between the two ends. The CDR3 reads CASSLDIGEKLFF. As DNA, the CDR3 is TGTGCCAGCAGCTTAGATATAGGTGAAAAACTGTTTTTT.

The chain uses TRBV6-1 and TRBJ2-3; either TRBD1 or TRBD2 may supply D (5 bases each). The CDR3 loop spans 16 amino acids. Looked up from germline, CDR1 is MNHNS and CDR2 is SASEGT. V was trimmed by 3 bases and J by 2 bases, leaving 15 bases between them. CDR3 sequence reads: CASSDASGGFTDTQYF. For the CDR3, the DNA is TGTGCCAGCAGTGACGCTAGTGGGGGTTTCACAGATACGCAGTATTTT.

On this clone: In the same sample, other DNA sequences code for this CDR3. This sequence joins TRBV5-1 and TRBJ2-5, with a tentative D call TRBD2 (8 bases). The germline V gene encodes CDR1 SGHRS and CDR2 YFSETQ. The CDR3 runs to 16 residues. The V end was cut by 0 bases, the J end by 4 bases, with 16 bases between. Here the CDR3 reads CASSLEEGAGGETQYF. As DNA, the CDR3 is TGCGCCAGCAGCTTGGAGGAGGGGGCGGGGGGAGAGACCCAGTACTTC.

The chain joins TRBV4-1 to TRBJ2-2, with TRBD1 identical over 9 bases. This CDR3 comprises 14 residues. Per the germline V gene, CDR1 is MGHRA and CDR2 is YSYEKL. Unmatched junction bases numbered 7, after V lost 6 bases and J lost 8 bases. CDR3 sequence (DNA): TGCGCCAGCAGTCGGGACAGGGTTCCAGGGGAGCTGTTTTTT. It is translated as CASSRDRVPGELFF.

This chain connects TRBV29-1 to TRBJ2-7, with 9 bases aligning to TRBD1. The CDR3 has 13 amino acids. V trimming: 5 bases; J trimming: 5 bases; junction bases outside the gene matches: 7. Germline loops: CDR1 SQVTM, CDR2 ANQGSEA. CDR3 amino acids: CSVSPTGGHEQYF. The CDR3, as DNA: TGCAGCGTTAGCCCTACAGGGGGCCACGAGCAGTACTTC.

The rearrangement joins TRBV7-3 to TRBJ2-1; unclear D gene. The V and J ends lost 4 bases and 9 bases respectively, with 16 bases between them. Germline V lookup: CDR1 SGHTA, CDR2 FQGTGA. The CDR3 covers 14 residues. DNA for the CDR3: TGTGCCAGCAGCTCGACCAACAGCGTCGGTGAGCAGTTCTTC. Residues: CASSSTNSVGEQFF.

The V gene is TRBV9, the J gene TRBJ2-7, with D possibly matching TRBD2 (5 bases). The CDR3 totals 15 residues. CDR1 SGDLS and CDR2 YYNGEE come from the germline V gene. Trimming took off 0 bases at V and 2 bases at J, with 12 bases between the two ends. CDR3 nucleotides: TGTGCCAGCAGCGTAGAGTGGCGGGCCCCCTACGAGCAGTACTTC. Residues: CASSVEWRAPYEQYF. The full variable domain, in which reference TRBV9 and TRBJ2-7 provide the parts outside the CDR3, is DSGVTQTPKHLITATGQRVTLRCSPRSGDLSVYWYQQSLDQGLQFLIQYYNGEERAKGNILERFSAQQFPDLHSELNLSSLELGDSALYFCASSVEWRAPYEQYFGPGTRLTVT.

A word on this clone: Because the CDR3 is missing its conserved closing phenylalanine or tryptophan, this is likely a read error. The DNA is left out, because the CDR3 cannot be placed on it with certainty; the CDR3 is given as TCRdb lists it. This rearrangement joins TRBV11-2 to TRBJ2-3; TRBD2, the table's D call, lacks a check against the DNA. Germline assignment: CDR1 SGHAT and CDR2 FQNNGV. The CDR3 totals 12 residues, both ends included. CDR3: CASSLTSGRIIV.

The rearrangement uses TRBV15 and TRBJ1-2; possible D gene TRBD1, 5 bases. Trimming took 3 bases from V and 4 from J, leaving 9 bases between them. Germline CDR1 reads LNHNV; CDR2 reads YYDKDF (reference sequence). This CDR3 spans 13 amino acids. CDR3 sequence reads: CATSRTRVYGYTF. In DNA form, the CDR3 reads TGTGCCACCAGCAGGACCAGGGTCTATGGCTACACCTTC.